This is a list of T cell receptor beta chains from one sample in a study of blood T cell repertoires in COVID-19. Generated by immunoSEQ multiplex PCR, the TCRdb table keeps only in-frame clones and is missing some. The repertoire holds more than 200,000 clones, with about nine tenths as singletons. Material for sequencing was PBMCs or T cells enriched from blood (not recorded which). The receptors come from a woman between 25 and 40 years old with acute COVID-19. Both conserved end residues are part of each CDR3. Each record gives: D gene, V gene, J gene, clone size, CDR3 protein, CDR3 DNA. D genes are given only for firm matches. Expanded clones get a size class; other rows say once, few or many, or leave the size out.

NA	TRBV5-1	TRBJ1-1	NA	CASSLDRSGAEAFF	TGCGCCAGCAGCTTGGACAGGAGTGGCGCTGAAGCTTTCTTT
TRBD1	TRBV19	TRBJ1-4	NA	CASSVRTGRANEKLFF	TGTGCCAGTAGTGTGCGGACAGGACGGGCGAATGAAAAACTGTTTTTT
NA	TRBV10-3	TRBJ2-3	NA	CAISEGRELTDTQYF	TGTGCCATCAGTGAGGGGCGGGAACTCACAGATACGCAGTATTTT
TRBD2	TRBV10-3	TRBJ2-3	NA	CAISAAGGLTDTQYF	TGTGCCATCAGTGCAGCGGGGGGGCTTACAGATACGCAGTATTTT
TRBD2	TRBV29-1	TRBJ2-1	NA	CSVAPGLARHNEQFF	TGCAGCGTTGCCCCCGGACTAGCGAGGCACAATGAGCAGTTCTTC
NA	TRBV7-9	TRBJ1-5	NA	CASGLGHRNQPQHF	TGTGCCAGCGGGTTAGGACACCGCAATCAGCCCCAGCATTTT
TRBD1	TRBV19	TRBJ1-1	NA	CASSARGRQGNTEAFF	TGTGCCAGTAGTGCCCGGGGTAGACAGGGGAACACTGAAGCTTTCTTT
NA	TRBV5-4	TRBJ2-5	NA	CASSQTGAGQETQYF	TGTGCCAGCAGCCAAACGGGAGCCGGTCAAGAGACCCAGTACTTC
NA	TRBV7-2	TRBJ1-1	NA	CASSTQGRFTEAFF	TGTGCCAGCAGCACACAGGGTAGGTTCACTGAAGCTTTCTTT
TRBD1	TRBV9	TRBJ2-2	NA	CASTSGTGGGGELFF	TGTGCCAGCACCTCCGGGACAGGGGGCGGCGGGGAGCTGTTTTTT
NA	TRBV6-5	TRBJ2-3	NA	CASSYLVQTSTDTQYF	TGTGCCAGCAGTTACCTAGTTCAGACTAGCACAGATACGCAGTATTTT
NA	TRBV18	TRBJ1-1	NA	CASSRGGMTEAFF	TGTGCCAGCTCCCGGGGGGGGATGACTGAAGCTTTCTTT
NA	TRBV29-1	TRBJ2-2	NA	CSVEDRLANTGELFF	TGCAGCGTTGAAGATCGGCTAGCGAACACCGGGGAGCTGTTTTTT
TRBD1	TRBV10-3	TRBJ1-2	NA	CAISQTGGDYGYTF	TGTGCCATCAGCCAGACAGGGGGGGACTATGGCTACACCTTC
NA	TRBV10-2	TRBJ1-5	NA	CASSESGGSSNQPQHF	TGCGCCAGCAGTGAGTCTGGGGGGAGTAGCAATCAGCCCCAGCATTTT
TRBD1	TRBV30	TRBJ1-2	NA	CAWTHWTGNGYTF	TGTGCCTGGACGCACTGGACAGGGAATGGCTACACCTTC
NA	TRBV9	TRBJ1-2	NA	CASTITGNYGYTF	TGTGCCAGCACGATAACAGGGAACTATGGCTACACCTTC
NA	TRBV27	TRBJ1-2	NA	CASSSTPIRGYTF	TGTGCCAGCAGTTCCACCCCGATACGGGGCTACACCTTC
NA	TRBV5-1	TRBJ1-1	NA	CASSLNSPNTEAFF	TGCGCCAGCAGCTTGAACAGCCCGAACACTGAAGCTTTCTTT
NA	TRBV12-3/TRBV12-4	TRBJ1-2	NA	CASRADSHYGYTF	TGTGCCAGCAGGGCAGACAGTCACTATGGCTACACCTTC
NA	TRBV6-2/TRBV6-3	TRBJ2-7	NA	CASSSPDRGIYEQYF	TGTGCCAGCAGTTCCCCAGACAGAGGTATCTACGAGCAGTACTTC
NA	TRBV3-1/TRBV3-2	TRBJ2-5	NA	CASSQDFGRVYF	TGTGCCAGCAGCCAAGATTTTGGCAGGGTGTACTTC
TRBD2	TRBV10-2	TRBJ2-3	NA	CASNEATTSGYGDTQYF	TGCGCCAGCAACGAAGCAACGACTAGCGGGTATGGAGATACGCAGTATTTT
NA	TRBV30	TRBJ1-4	few	CAWSVITGGNEKLFF	TGTGCCTGGAGTGTAATTACCGGCGGTAATGAAAAACTGTTTTTT
NA	TRBV5-4	TRBJ1-1	NA	CASSLEGLGAFF	TGTGCCAGCAGCTTGGAGGGACTCGGAGCTTTCTTT
TRBD2	TRBV10-3	TRBJ2-7	NA	CATLKTSAGLAAYEQYF	TGTGCCACCCTAAAGACGTCCGCGGGACTAGCGGCCTACGAGCAGTACTTC
NA	TRBV5-1	TRBJ1-1	NA	CASRQTENTEAFF	TGCGCCAGCAGGCAAACAGAGAACACTGAAGCTTTCTTT
NA	TRBV2	TRBJ2-1	NA	CASSEVLYNEQFF	TGTGCCAGCAGTGAAGTACTGTACAATGAGCAGTTCTTC
NA	TRBV14	TRBJ1-4	NA	CASSGSMGAREKLFF	TGTGCCAGCAGCGGATCGATGGGAGCCCGTGAAAAACTGTTTTTT
TRBD1	TRBV29-1	TRBJ2-7	NA	CSVVPGTGAFYEQYF	TGCAGCGTTGTTCCCGGGACAGGGGCTTTCTACGAGCAGTACTTC
NA	TRBV30	TRBJ1-1	NA	CAWSVGPMNTEAFF	TGTGCCTGGAGTGTCGGTCCGATGAACACTGAAGCTTTCTTT
TRBD1	TRBV4-1	TRBJ1-2	NA	CASSQDPGGSLNYGYTF	TGCGCCAGCAGCCAAGACCCAGGGGGCTCGTTAAACTATGGCTACACCTTC
TRBD1	TRBV5-1	TRBJ2-7	NA	CASQTGTVSYEQYF	TGCGCCAGCCAAACCGGGACAGTGTCCTACGAGCAGTACTTC
NA	TRBV28	TRBJ2-3	NA	CASSLSLDTQYF	TGTGCCAGCAGTTTGAGTCTGGATACGCAGTATTTT
NA	TRBV19	TRBJ2-1	NA	CASSMSREQFF	TGTGCCAGTAGTATGTCCCGTGAGCAGTTCTTC
NA	TRBV9	TRBJ1-1	NA	CASSVGRGTEAFF	TGTGCCAGCAGCGTAGGCAGGGGCACTGAAGCTTTCTTT
NA	TRBV5-1	TRBJ2-2	NA	CASNGLEDTGELFF	TGCGCCAGCAACGGTCTAGAAGACACCGGGGAGCTGTTTTTT
NA	TRBV6-5	TRBJ1-1	NA	CASSYLGQGWDTEAFF	TGTGCCAGCAGTTACCTTGGTCAGGGGTGGGACACTGAAGCTTTCTTT
NA	TRBV7-9	TRBJ1-1	NA	CASSLFREAEAFF	TGTGCCAGCAGCTTATTCAGGGAGGCTGAAGCTTTCTTT
TRBD1	TRBV24-1	TRBJ2-1	NA	CATSDSTGASYNEQFF	TGTGCCACCAGTGATTCTACAGGGGCCTCCTACAATGAGCAGTTCTTC
TRBD1	TRBV19	TRBJ2-7	few	CASNTGVPNEQYF	TGTGCCAGTAATACAGGGGTACCTAACGAGCAGTACTTC
NA	TRBV28	TRBJ1-6	NA	CASRELNSPLHF	TGTGCCAGCCGGGAGCTCAATTCACCCCTCCACTTT
NA	TRBV19	TRBJ2-1	NA	CASSIARNNEQFF	TGTGCCAGTAGTATAGCCAGAAACAATGAGCAGTTCTTC
TRBD2	TRBV2	TRBJ2-3	NA	CASREEGTSGPSTDTQYF	TGTGCCAGCAGAGAGGAGGGGACTAGCGGACCGAGCACAGATACGCAGTATTTT
NA	TRBV7-9	TRBJ2-7	NA	CASSSRSEQYF	TGTGCCAGCAGCTCCCGTTCCGAGCAGTACTTC
NA	TRBV24-1	TRBJ1-5	NA	CATSDQGQPQHF	TGTGCCACCAGTGATCAGGGTCAGCCCCAGCATTTT
NA	TRBV7-3	TRBJ2-3	NA	CASSSLGADWDTQYF	TGTGCCAGCAGCTCCTTAGGGGCAGACTGGGATACGCAGTATTTT
NA	TRBV9	TRBJ1-3	NA	CASSVDRSRGNTIYF	TGTGCCAGCAGCGTAGACAGGAGTAGGGGAAACACCATATATTTT
TRBD1	TRBV19	TRBJ1-1	NA	CASSLQGDTEAFF	TGTGCCAGTAGTCTTCAGGGGGACACTGAAGCTTTCTTT
TRBD1	TRBV18	TRBJ2-5	NA	CASSPGDRFIWETQYF	TGTGCCAGCTCACCGGGGGACAGGTTCATTTGGGAGACCCAGTACTTC
TRBD1	TRBV2	TRBJ2-7	NA	CASGTDSYEQYF	TGTGCCAGTGGGACAGACTCCTACGAGCAGTACTTC
NA	TRBV3-1/TRBV3-2	TRBJ1-3	NA	CASSQVSAGGNTIYF	TGTGCCAGCAGCCAAGTTTCGGCAGGGGGAAACACCATATATTTT
NA	TRBV7-8	TRBJ1-1	NA	CASSLVFGPEAFF	TGTGCCAGCAGCTTAGTATTTGGGCCTGAGGCTTTCTTT
NA	TRBV2	TRBJ2-1	NA	CATRNSRTYNEQFF	TGTGCCACTAGGAACAGTAGGACATACAATGAGCAGTTCTTC
NA	TRBV2	TRBJ2-3	NA	CASSASFPDTQYF	TGTGCCAGCAGCGCTAGCTTCCCAGATACGCAGTATTTT
NA	TRBV5-1	TRBJ1-1	once	CASSLQGGGLNTEAFF	TGCGCCAGCAGCTTACAAGGCGGGGGGCTGAACACTGAAGCTTTCTTT